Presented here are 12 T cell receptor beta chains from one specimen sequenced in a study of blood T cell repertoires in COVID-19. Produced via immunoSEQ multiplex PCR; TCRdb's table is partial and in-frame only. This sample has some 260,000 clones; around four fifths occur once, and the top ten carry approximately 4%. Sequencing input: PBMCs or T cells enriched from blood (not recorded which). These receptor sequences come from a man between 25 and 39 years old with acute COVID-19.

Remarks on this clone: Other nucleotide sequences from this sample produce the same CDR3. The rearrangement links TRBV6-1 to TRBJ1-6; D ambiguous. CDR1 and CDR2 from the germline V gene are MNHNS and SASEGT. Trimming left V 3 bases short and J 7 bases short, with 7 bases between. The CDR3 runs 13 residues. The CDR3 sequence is CASSDRENSPLHF. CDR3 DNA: TGTGCCAGCAGTGACCGGGAAAATTCACCCCTCCACTTT.

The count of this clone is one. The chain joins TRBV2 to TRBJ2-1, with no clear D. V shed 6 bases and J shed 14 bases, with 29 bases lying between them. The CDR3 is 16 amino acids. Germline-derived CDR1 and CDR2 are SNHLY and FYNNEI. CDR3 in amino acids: CASRNHLVRLFIVEFF. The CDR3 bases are TGTGCCAGCAGGAACCACTTAGTCCGCCTCTTCATAGTTGAGTTCTTC.

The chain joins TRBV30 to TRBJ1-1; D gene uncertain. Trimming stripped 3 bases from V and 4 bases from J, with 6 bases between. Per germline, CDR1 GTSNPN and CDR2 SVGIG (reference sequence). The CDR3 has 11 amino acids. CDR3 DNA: TGTGCCTGGAGCAGGCTCACTGAAGCTTTCTTT. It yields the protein CAWSRLTEAFF.

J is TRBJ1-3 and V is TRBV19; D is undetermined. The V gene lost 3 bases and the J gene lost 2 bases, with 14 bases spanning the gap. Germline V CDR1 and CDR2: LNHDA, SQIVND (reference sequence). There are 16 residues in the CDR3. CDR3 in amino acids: CASSMGSDYTGNTIYF. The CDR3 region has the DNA TGTGCCAGTAGTATGGGATCAGACTACACTGGAAACACCATATATTTT.

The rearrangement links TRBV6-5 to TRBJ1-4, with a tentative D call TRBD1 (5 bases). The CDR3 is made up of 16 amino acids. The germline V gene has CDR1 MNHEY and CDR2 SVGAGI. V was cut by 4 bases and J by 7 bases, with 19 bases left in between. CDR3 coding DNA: TGTGCCAGCAGTTCCACAACGGGGGAAGGTCTTGAAAAACTGTTTTTT. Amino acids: CASSSTTGEGLEKLFF.

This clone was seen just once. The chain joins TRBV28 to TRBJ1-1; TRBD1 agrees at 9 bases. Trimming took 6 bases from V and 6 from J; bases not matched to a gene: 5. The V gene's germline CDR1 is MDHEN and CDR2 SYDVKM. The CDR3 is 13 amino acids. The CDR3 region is CASRFTGGPEAFF. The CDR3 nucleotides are TGTGCCAGCAGATTCACAGGGGGCCCTGAAGCTTTCTTT.

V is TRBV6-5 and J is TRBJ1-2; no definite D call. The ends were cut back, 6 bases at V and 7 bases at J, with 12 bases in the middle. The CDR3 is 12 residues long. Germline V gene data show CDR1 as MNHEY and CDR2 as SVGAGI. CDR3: CASSPAGSGYTF. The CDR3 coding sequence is TGTGCCAGCAGCCCCGCGGGGAGTGGCTACACCTTC.

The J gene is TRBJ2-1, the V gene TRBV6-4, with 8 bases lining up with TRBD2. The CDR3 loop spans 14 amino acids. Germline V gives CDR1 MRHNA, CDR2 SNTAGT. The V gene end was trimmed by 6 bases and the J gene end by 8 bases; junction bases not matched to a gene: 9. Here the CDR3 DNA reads TGTGCCAGCAGCGAAAGCGGGAGTCGCGATGAGCAGTTCTTC. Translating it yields CASSESGSRDEQFF.

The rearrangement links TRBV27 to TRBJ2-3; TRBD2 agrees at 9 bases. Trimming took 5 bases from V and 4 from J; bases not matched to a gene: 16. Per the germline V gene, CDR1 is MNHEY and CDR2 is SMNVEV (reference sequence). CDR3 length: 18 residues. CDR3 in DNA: TGTGCCAGCAGTCCCCGGGTTAGCGGGGGCTACGCCGCAGATACGCAGTATTTT. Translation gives CASSPRVSGGYAADTQYF.

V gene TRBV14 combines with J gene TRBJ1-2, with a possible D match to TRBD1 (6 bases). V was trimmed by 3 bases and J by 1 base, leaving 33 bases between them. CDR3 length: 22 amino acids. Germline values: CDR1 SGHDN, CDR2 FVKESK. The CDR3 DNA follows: TGTGCCAGCAGCCACCGTCTGGGGGGGGGCCATCCGCACTCGGACCTTAACTATGGCTACACCTTC. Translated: CASSHRLGGGHPHSDLNYGYTF.

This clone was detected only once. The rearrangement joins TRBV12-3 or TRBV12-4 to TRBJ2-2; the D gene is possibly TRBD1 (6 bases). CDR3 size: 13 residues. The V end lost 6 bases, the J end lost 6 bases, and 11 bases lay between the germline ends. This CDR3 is CASSPRGAGELFF. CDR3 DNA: TGTGCCAGCAGCCCCAGGGGCGCCGGGGAGCTGTTTTTT.

The CDR3 region is CASSPRGQGFSPLHF. CDR3 sequence (DNA): TGCGCCAGCAGCCCCAGGGGGCAAGGTTTTTCACCCCTCCACTTT. This sequence joins TRBV5-1 and TRBJ1-6; 8 bases match TRBD1. The CDR3 is 15 amino acids. Germline CDR1 reads SGHRS; CDR2 reads YFSETQ. The V gene end was trimmed by 4 bases and the J gene end by 9 bases; junction bases not matched to a gene: 9.